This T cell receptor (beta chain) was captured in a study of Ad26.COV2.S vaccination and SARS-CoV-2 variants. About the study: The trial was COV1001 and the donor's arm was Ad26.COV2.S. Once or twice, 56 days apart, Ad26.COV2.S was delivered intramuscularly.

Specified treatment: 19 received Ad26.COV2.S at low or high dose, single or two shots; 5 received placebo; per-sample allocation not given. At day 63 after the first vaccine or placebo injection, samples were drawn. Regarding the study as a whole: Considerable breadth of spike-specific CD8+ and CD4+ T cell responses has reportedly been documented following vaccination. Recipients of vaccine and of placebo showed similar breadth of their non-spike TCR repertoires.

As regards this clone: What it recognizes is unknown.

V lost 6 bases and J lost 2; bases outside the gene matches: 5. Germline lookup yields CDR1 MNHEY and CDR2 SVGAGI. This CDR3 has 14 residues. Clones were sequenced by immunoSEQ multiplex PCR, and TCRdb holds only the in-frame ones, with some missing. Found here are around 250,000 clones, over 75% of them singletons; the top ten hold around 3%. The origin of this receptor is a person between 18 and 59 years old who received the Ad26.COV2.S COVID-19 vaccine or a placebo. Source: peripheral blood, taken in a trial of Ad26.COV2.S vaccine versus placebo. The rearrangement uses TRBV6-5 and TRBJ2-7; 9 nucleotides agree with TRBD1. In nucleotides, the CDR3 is TGTGCCAGCAGGAGCGGGACAGGGACCTACGAGCAGTACTTC. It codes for CASRSGTGTYEQYF.